Presented here are 9 T cell receptor beta chains from one specimen sequenced in a study of blood T cells in healthy people across ages (dated by TCRdb to the mid-2010s). Library preparation used 5' RACE. The reads were generated on an Illumina HiSeq 2500. The second PCR ran for roughly 7 to 12 cycles and used a J-beta primer mix along with a sample-barcoded 5' primer. TCRdb reanalyzed the raw reads on its own, using fastp at Q25 for trimming and MiXCR for clone calling, and kept in-frame beta chains. Each CDR3 protein appears once, grouped with its most common genes and DNA. The sample table shows 700,000 to 950,000 distinct CDR3 sequences, and approximately 39% are seen once. Under 25% of the sample is held by the ten biggest clonotypes. Sequenced material: blood. These receptors all come from a woman aged 55 to 70 in good health.

For the CDR3, the DNA is TGTGCCAGCACCCCAGCGGGGGGGCCGGGAGATACGCAGTATTTT. As protein: CASTPAGGPGDTQYF. V is TRBV12-3 or TRBV12-4 and J is TRBJ2-3; 10 positions agree with TRBD2. V dropped 7 bases and J dropped 5; count of bases not matched to a gene: 9. CDR3 length: 15 residues.

This chain links TRBV27 with TRBJ2-4, with 11 bases fitting TRBD2. This CDR3 contains 15 residues. Germline CDR1 reads MNHEY; CDR2 reads SMNVEV (reference sequence). J was trimmed by 13 bases and V by 2 bases; bases with no gene match: 10. CDR3 coding DNA: TGTGCCAGCAGTTTACGGTTAGCGGGAGGGGTAGGGCAGTACTTC. It yields the protein CASSLRLAGGVGQYF.

The rearrangement links TRBV6-5 to TRBJ1-6; 7 nucleotides align to TRBD1. The germline CDR1 and CDR2 sequences are MNHEY and SVGAGI. J lost 9 bases, V lost 0 bases, and 2 bases had no gene match. The length of the CDR3 is 14 residues. The DNA for the CDR3 is TGTGCCAGCAGTTACTCAGGGGGCGGTTCACCCCTCCACTTT. It translates to CASSYSGGGSPLHF.

The chain is built from TRBV29-1 and TRBJ2-3, with D unresolved. The CDR3 covers 12 residues. Trimming left V 4 bases short and J 3 bases short, with 8 bases between. The germline V gene encodes CDR1 SQVTM and CDR2 ANQGSEA. CDR3 region: CSVVSSTDTQYF. The CDR3 DNA reads TGCAGCGTTGTCTCCAGTACAGATACGCAGTATTTT.

The V gene is TRBV6-5, the J gene TRBJ2-7, with 7 nucleotides matching TRBD1. This CDR3 has 15 residues. CDR1 is MNHEY and CDR2 is SVGAGI in the germline V gene. V shed 0 bases, J shed 3 bases, and the junction held 5 bases outside the gene matches. The CDR3: CASSYSDRAIYEQYF. The CDR3 nucleotides read TGTGCCAGCAGTTACTCCGACAGGGCCATCTACGAGCAGTACTTC.

V usage is TRBV6-2 or TRBV6-3 and J usage is TRBJ2-1; 7 bases are shared with TRBD2. This CDR3 comprises 13 residues. The germline gives CDR1 MNHEY, CDR2 SVGEGT. After removal of 2 bases from V and 9 bases from J, the junction contained 4 bases not matched to a gene. CDR3 coding DNA: TGTGCCAGCAGTTACCTGCGGGAGTTTGAGCAGTTCTTC. It codes for CASSYLREFEQFF.

The rearrangement links TRBV12-3 or TRBV12-4 to TRBJ2-4; 7 nucleotides match TRBD2. The CDR3 consists of 14 residues. Trimming at V came to 3 bases and at J to 13 bases, leaving 12 bases not matched to a gene. In nucleotides, the CDR3 is TGTGCCAGCAGTTTCGGGACTACGTCTCGAGAGCAGTACTTC. Its translation: CASSFGTTSREQYF.

The gene calls are TRBV24-1 and TRBJ2-1; 9 bases align to TRBD2. With 9 bases clipped from V and 7 bases from J, the junction kept 21 bases outside the gene matches. The CDR3 contains 18 residues. CDR1 is KGHDR, CDR2 SFDVKD, per germline. The CDR3 DNA sequence: TGTGCCACCTCTTTTGCGGGCTCAGGACTAGCGAAACTGAATGAGCAGTTCTTC. It encodes CATSFAGSGLAKLNEQFF.

This rearrangement joins TRBV5-1 to TRBJ2-7; D is perhaps TRBD1 or TRBD2 (6 bases each). The end of the DNA is better explained by TRBJ2-1, so the J call may be wrong. This CDR3 region has 14 residues. CDR1 is SGHRS, CDR2 YFSETQ, per germline. In DNA form, the CDR3 reads TGCGCCAGCAGCCCCATGACAGGAGCGGGTGAGCAGTTCTTC. Its translation is CASSPMTGAGEQFF.